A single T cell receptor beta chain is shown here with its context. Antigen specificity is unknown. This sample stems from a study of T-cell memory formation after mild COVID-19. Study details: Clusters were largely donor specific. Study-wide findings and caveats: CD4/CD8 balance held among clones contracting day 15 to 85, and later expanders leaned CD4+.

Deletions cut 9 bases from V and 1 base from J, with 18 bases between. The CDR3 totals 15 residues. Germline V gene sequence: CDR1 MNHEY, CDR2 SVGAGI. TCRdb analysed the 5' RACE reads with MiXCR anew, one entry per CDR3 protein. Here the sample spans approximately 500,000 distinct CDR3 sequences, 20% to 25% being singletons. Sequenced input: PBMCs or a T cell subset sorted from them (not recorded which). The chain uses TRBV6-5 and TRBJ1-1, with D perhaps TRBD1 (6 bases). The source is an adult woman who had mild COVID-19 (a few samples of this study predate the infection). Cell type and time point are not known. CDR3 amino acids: CASQRGPTGNTEAFF. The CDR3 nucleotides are TGTGCCAGTCAGAGGGGCCCGACAGGGAACACTGAAGCTTTCTTT.